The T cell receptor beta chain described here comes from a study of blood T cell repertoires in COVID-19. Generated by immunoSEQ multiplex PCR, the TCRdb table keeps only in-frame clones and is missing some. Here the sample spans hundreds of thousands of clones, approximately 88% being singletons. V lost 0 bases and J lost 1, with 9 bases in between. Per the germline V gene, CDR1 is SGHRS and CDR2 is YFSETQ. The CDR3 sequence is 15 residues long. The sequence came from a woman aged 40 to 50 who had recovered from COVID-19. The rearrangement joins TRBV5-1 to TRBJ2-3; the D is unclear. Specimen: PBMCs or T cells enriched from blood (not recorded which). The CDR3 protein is CASSLAGLRTDTQYF. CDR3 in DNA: TGCGCCAGCAGCTTGGCCGGTCTACGCACAGATACGCAGTATTTT.